This paragraph covers one T cell receptor (beta chain) sequence. Its matching antigen is unknown. These data come from a study of cytomegalovirus exposure and HLA in healthy donors. Broader study findings: The authors confirmed in vitro that three CMV-associated chains were specific for CMV antigens. Follow-up analysis later connected one missense variant in DCLRE1C with trimming of TCR beta V- and J-genes. The presence/absence work took it that sequencing depth was about the same across donors.

This CDR3 contains 16 residues. Germline V gene lookup returns CDR1 SGHVS and CDR2 FQNEAQ. The J segment lost 1 base and the V segment lost 1 base, leaving 6 bases of the junction unmatched. 13 Jbeta primers and 60 Vbeta primers were used for the PCR. Sequencing used immunoSEQ multiplex PCR; TCRdb keeps in-frame clones, though not all of them. Here the sample spans some 93,000 clones, approximately 9% being singletons. There were likely unrecorded immune exposures, though donors were nominally healthy when sampled. Specimen: PBMCs. The chain couples TRBV7-8 to TRBJ1-2; 7 bases are shared with TRBD1. The sequence was obtained from a man in his fifties in good health and CMV-seropositive. DNA for the CDR3: TGTGCCAGCAGCTTAGGAATGGGACAGCTTAACTATGGCTACACCTTC. It translates to CASSLGMGQLNYGYTF.